This T cell receptor (beta chain) was sequenced for a study of blood T cells in healthy people across ages. The V and J ends lost 6 bases and 0 bases, in that order; junction bases with no gene match: 11. Germline V gene data show CDR1 as SGHRS and CDR2 as YFSETQ. The CDR3 sequence is 19 residues long. This clonotype came up a few times. Its target is not known. The second PCR ran 7 to 11 cycles with a sample-barcoded 5' primer and J-beta primers. TCRdb reprocessed the 5' RACE reads via MiXCR and lists one record per CDR3 protein. This table has about 720,000 distinct CDR3 sequences, 20% to 30% appearing once. Points from the study as a whole: Greater diversity and more naive CD4+ cells were seen in long-lived donors than in aged donors.

The same data also contributed to another study, on T cells of mothers and their children. This second study says: Researchers put all of the extracted RNA into cDNA synthesis, using 1.5 ug per 15 ul.

V gene TRBV5-1 combines with J gene TRBJ2-6; 11 bases map to TRBD1. This sequence was found in a boy younger than 18 in good health. The specimen sequenced was blood. Here the CDR3 reads CASIGTGGPAGSGANVLTF. In DNA form, the CDR3 reads TGCGCCAGCATAGGGACAGGGGGTCCAGCCGGCTCTGGGGCCAACGTCCTGACTTTC.